Below, 9 T cell receptor beta chains from the same sample are listed, as sequenced in a study of T cells in Graves' hyperthyroidism and ophthalmopathy. There were TCR beta CDR3 regions amplified from RNA transcripts. Carried out on the TCR CDR3, a first-round RT-PCR used the HTBI primer set. TCRdb itself ran the multiplex PCR reads through MiXCR, one entry per CDR3 protein. The sample lists under 350,000 distinct CDR3 sequences; over 15% were seen once. Sequencing input: blood. The source of these receptors is a woman aged 50 to 65 with Graves' hyperthyroidism.

This clonotype showed up many times. The J gene is TRBJ1-1, the V gene TRBV3-1; D is ambiguous. Trimming took off 1 base at V and 2 bases at J, with 5 bases between the two ends. The CDR3 totals 13 residues. CDR1 LGHDT and CDR2 YNNKEL come from the germline V gene (reference sequence). The CDR3 here is CASSQGINTEAFF. CDR3 nucleotide sequence: TGTGCCAGCAGCCAAGGAATCAACACTGAAGCTTTCTTT. The full variable domain, completed using reference TRBV3-1 and TRBJ1-1, is DTAVSQTPKYLVTQMGNDKSIKCEQNLGHDTMYWYKQDSKKFLKIMFSYNNKELIINETVPNRFSPKSPDKAHLNLHINSLELGDSAVYFCASSQGINTEAFFGQGTRLTVV.

CDR3 in DNA: TGTGCCAGCAGTTCTGTCGCTCTGCAGCCCTACGAGCAGTACTTC. Its translation: CASSSVALQPYEQYF. This chain connects TRBV6-1 to TRBJ2-7; D is uncertain. The ends were cut back, 5 bases at V and 2 bases at J, with 16 bases in the middle. CDR1 and CDR2 (germline): MNHNS, SASEGT. CDR3 length: 15 residues.

This clonotype was counted at least ten times. The chain combines TRBV15 with TRBJ2-3; 11 bases are a match to TRBD2. Germline values: CDR1 LNHNV, CDR2 YYDKDF (reference sequence). Trimming removed 8 bases from V and 2 bases from J; junction bases left unmatched: 9. This CDR3 has 16 amino acids. CDR3 loop: CATRRGTSGFTDTQYF. CDR3 DNA: TGTGCCACCCGCCGCGGGACTAGCGGATTCACAGATACGCAGTATTTT.

This clonotype has at least ten counts. The rearrangement uses TRBV20-1 and TRBJ1-2; D is ambiguous. The CDR3 is 16 amino acids. V lost 0 bases and J lost 5, with 19 bases in between. CDR1 is DFQATT, CDR2 SNEGSKA, per germline (reference sequence). The CDR3 bases are TGCAGTGCTAGAGATCTCTGGGATCGGGTTGGTTATGGCTACACCTTC. Translation gives CSARDLWDRVGYGYTF.

The chain uses TRBV20-1 and TRBJ2-3; D uncertain. CDR3 length: 13 residues. Deletions cut 6 bases from V and 0 bases from J, with 10 bases between. Germline assignment: CDR1 DFQATT and CDR2 SNEGSKA (reference sequence). The CDR3 bases are TGCAGTGCATTGGAGACTAGCACAGATACGCAGTATTTT. Residues: CSALETSTDTQYF.

In the case of this clonotype: One base away lies a much larger clone, so this may be a sequencing read error. V gene TRBV20-1 combines with J gene TRBJ1-1, with D unresolved. Trimming took off 5 bases at V and 7 bases at J, with 8 bases between the two ends. This CDR3 region has 10 residues. Germline V lookup: CDR1 DFQATT, CDR2 SNEGSKA (reference sequence). The CDR3 is CSALAHEAFF. The CDR3 nucleotides read TGCAGTGCTCTAGCCCATGAAGCTTTCTTT.

To note about this clonotype: A much bigger clone sits one base away, suggesting this may be a read error. The conserved phenylalanine or tryptophan is not found at the CDR3 terminus, so this likely reflects a read error. CDR3 sequence: CASSQDTLNTEAFL. The CDR3 DNA follows: TGTGCCAGCAGCCAAGACACCTTGAACACTGAAGCTTTCCTT. The chain combines TRBV3-1 with TRBJ1-1, with D unresolved. V was clipped by 0 bases and J by 0 bases, with 5 bases between them. The CDR3 consists of 14 residues. Germline CDR1 is LGHDT and CDR2 is YNNKEL (reference sequence).

Regarding this clonotype: This may arise from a read error, as a much more abundant clone is one base away. The rearrangement links TRBV7-3 to TRBJ2-1; D gene uncertain. The CDR3 is 15 amino acids. Germline V CDR1 and CDR2: SGHTA, FQGTGA. DNA of the CDR3: TGTGTCAGCAGCTTAACGTTGGGCAACTACAATGAGCAGTTCTTC. As protein: CVSSLTLGNYNEQFF.

This chain joins TRBV30 and TRBJ1-5; D remains unclear. CDR3 length: 13 amino acids. Germline lookup yields CDR1 GTSNPN and CDR2 SVGIG (reference sequence). V lost 2 bases and J 0 bases, leaving 5 bases between the germline ends. The chain's CDR3 is CAWSKNSNQPQHF. CDR3 nucleotide sequence: TGTGCCTGGAGTAAAAATAGCAATCAGCCCCAGCATTTT.